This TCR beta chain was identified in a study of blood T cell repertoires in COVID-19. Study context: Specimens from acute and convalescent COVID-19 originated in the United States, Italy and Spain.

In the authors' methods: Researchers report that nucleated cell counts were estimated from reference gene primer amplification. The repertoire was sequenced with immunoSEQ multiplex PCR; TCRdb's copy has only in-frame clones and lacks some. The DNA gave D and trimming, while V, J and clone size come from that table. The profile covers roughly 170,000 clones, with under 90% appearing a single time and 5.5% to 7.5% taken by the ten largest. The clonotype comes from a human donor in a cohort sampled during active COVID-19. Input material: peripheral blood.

This CDR3 is CASSSLRGKATEAFF. CDR3 nucleotides: TGTGCCAGTAGTTCCCTCAGGGGGAAGGCCACTGAAGCTTTCTTT. The V and J genes are TRBV19 and TRBJ1-1; 7 positions match TRBD1. Germline CDR1 and CDR2: LNHDA and SQIVND (reference sequence). The CDR3 is 15 amino acids. J was trimmed by 4 bases and V by 5 bases; bases with no gene match: 10.